The 18 T cell receptor beta chains listed next were all sequenced from one sample in a study of shared clonotypes between healthy human individuals. Libraries were prepared by immunoSEQ multiplex PCR; TCRdb keeps only in-frame clonotypes and omits some of them. The sample holds about 1,500,000 clones, around 95% seen once. Source material: naive CD4+ T cells sorted from blood. Specified subset: CD45RA+ positively selected. These receptors all stem from a man younger than 40 in good health.

The V and J genes are TRBV11-3 and TRBJ2-2; possible D gene TRBD2, 5 bases. The CDR3 runs 16 residues. The V gene's germline CDR1 is SGHNT and CDR2 YENEEA. V was trimmed by 1 base and J by 4 bases, leaving 13 bases between them. CDR3 amino acids: CASSLAPGSSTGELFF. CDR3 DNA: TGTGCCAGCAGCTTAGCCCCGGGGTCGAGCACCGGGGAGCTGTTTTTT.

The chain uses TRBV6-5 and TRBJ1-5, with TRBD1 as a possible D gene (5 bases). The V gene's germline CDR1 is MNHEY and CDR2 SVGAGI. Trimming stripped 0 bases from V and 4 bases from J, with 10 bases between. This CDR3 contains 15 residues. CDR3 amino acids: CASSYSRDGNQPQHF. CDR3 nucleotides: TGTGCCAGCAGTTACTCTCGGGACGGTAATCAGCCCCAGCATTTT.

V and J are TRBV25-1 and TRBJ2-1; maybe TRBD2 (6 bases). The CDR3 runs 16 residues. Germline CDR1 and CDR2: MGHDK and SYGVNS. V was clipped by 2 bases and J by 9 bases, with 20 bases between them. CDR3 nucleotide sequence: TGTGCCAGCAGTGAAGGTGGGGCTAGCGCCGTTCGTGAGCAGTTCTTC. Protein sequence: CASSEGGASAVREQFF. Combining the CDR3 with reference TRBV25-1 and TRBJ2-1 gives the whole variable domain EADIYQTPRYLVIGTGKKITLECSQTMGHDKMYWYQQDPGMELHLIHYSYGVNSTEKGDLSSESTVSRIRTEHFPLTLESARPSHTSQYLCASSEGGASAVREQFFGPGTRLTVL.

This clone was picked up one time. V usage is TRBV9 and J usage is TRBJ2-1, with D unclear. This CDR3 has 14 residues. V lost 4 bases to trimming and J lost 4 bases, with 12 bases between them. Germline-derived CDR1 and CDR2 are SGDLS and YYNGEE. In nucleotides, the CDR3 is TGTGCCAGCAGCACCGAGACGTATTACAATGAGCAGTTCTTC. This sequence encodes CASSTETYYNEQFF.

The chain joins TRBV11-2 to TRBJ1-1; D might be TRBD1 (6 bases). This CDR3 region has 15 residues. Trimming stripped 2 bases from V and 0 bases from J, with 10 bases between. CDR1 is SGHAT and CDR2 is FQNNGV in the germline V gene. CDR3 amino acids: CASSLRQAMNTEAFF. Written as DNA, the CDR3 is TGTGCCAGCAGCTTACGACAGGCTATGAACACTGAAGCTTTCTTT.

The J gene is TRBJ2-1, the V gene TRBV7-6, with D perhaps TRBD2 (5 bases). V lost 1 base, J lost 12 bases, and 16 bases lay in between. The CDR3 contains 14 residues. Looked up from germline, CDR1 is SGHVS and CDR2 is FNYEAQ. CDR3 coding DNA: TGTGCCAGCAGCTTAGACCGGCAACTAGATTGGCAGTTCTTC. Translating gives CASSLDRQLDWQFF.

CDR3 in DNA: TGCGCCAGCAGCCAAGACCACAGGGGAACTGAAGCTTTCTTT. This gives the protein CASSQDHRGTEAFF. The V and J genes are TRBV4-3 and TRBJ1-1; 7 bases line up with TRBD1. CDR1 and CDR2 (germline): LGHNA, YSLEER. Trimming cost V 0 bases and J 5 bases; bases outside gene matches: 3. This CDR3 spans 14 amino acids.

This chain connects TRBV19 to TRBJ2-1; perhaps TRBD2 as D (5 bases). CDR1 LNHDA and CDR2 SQIVND come from the germline V gene (reference sequence). The CDR3 spans 13 residues. Trimming removed 4 bases from V and 3 bases from J, with 7 bases in between. CDR3: CASSTGNYNEQFF. Written as DNA, the CDR3 is TGTGCCAGTAGTACCGGGAACTACAATGAGCAGTTCTTC.

The CDR3 loop reads CASSLEYGTRYGYTF. In nucleotides, the CDR3 is TGTGCCAGCAGCTTAGAGTATGGGACACGATATGGCTACACCTTC. The rearrangement joins TRBV7-8 to TRBJ1-2, with a weak D call TRBD1 (6 bases). Trimming removed 1 base at V and 5 bases at J, with 14 bases between. The length of the CDR3 is 15 residues. Germline-derived CDR1 and CDR2 are SGHVS and FQNEAQ.

This clone was detected once. The chain carries TRBV10-3 and TRBJ2-1; TRBD1 agrees at 9 bases. Trimming at V came to 0 bases and at J to 10 bases, leaving 4 bases not matched to a gene. Germline CDR1 is ENHRY and CDR2 is SYGVKD. CDR3 length: 14 amino acids. CDR3 nucleotide sequence: TGTGCCATCAGTGAGTCCCGGACAGGGGAAGAGCAGTTCTTC. It specifies CAISESRTGEEQFF.

The chain links TRBV5-6 to TRBJ2-5, with a tentative D call TRBD2 (6 bases). V gave up 3 bases and J gave up 5 bases, with 20 bases separating them. CDR1 SGHDT and CDR2 YYEEEE come from the germline V gene. The CDR3 spans 16 residues. CDR3 DNA: TGTGCCAGCAGCTCCATCGGGACGGGGGAGCGGGAGACCCAGTACTTC. Residues: CASSSIGTGERETQYF.

The genes are TRBV27 and TRBJ2-6, with 9 bases fitting TRBD1. The CDR3 sequence is 16 residues long. V shed 3 bases and J 0 bases; nucleotides not matched to a gene: 0. Germline CDR1 is MNHEY and CDR2 is SMNVEV (reference sequence). The CDR3 nucleotides read TGTGCCAGCAGTTTGGACAGGGGCTCTGGGGCCAACGTCCTGACTTTC. As protein: CASSLDRGSGANVLTF.

V and J are TRBV19 and TRBJ2-1, with 11 positions matching TRBD2. The CDR3 sequence is 15 residues long. Germline V gene data show CDR1 as LNHDA and CDR2 as SQIVND (reference sequence). V gave up 2 bases and J gave up 6 bases; unmatched junction bases: 3. CDR3 in DNA: TGTGCCAGTAGTATAACTAGCGGGAGAATCAATGAGCAGTTCTTC. It codes for CASSITSGRINEQFF.

The chain couples TRBV2 to TRBJ2-1; D is tentatively TRBD1 or TRBD2 (5 bases each). The CDR3 contains 16 residues. Trimming shortened V by 8 bases and J by 7 bases, and 24 bases separated the two germline ends. CDR1 and CDR2 (germline): SNHLY, FYNNEI. The DNA for the CDR3 is TGTGCCAGCGGGGGAATTCGAGGGAAGACCTTAAATGAGCAGTTCTTC. Its protein product is CASGGIRGKTLNEQFF. Full variable domain (remainder filled in from reference TRBV2 and TRBJ2-1): EPEVTQTPSHQVTQMGQEVILRCVPISNHLYFYWYRQILGQKVEFLVSFYNNEISEKSEIFDDQFSVERPDGSNFTLKIRSTKLEDSAMYFCASGGIRGKTLNEQFFGPGTRLTVL.

The J gene is TRBJ1-3, the V gene TRBV18; D uncertain. The CDR3 loop spans 14 amino acids. Germline V CDR1 and CDR2: KGHSH, LQKENI. V shed 3 bases and J shed 8 bases, with 14 bases lying between them. The CDR3 bases are TGTGCCAGCTCACCCAGGCTGGGGTTCGACACCATATATTTT. It is translated as CASSPRLGFDTIYF.

The J gene is TRBJ2-5, the V gene TRBV28, with D possibly matching TRBD2 (5 bases). Germline V lookup: CDR1 MDHEN, CDR2 SYDVKM. The length of the CDR3 is 14 residues. V was shortened by 4 bases and J by 5 bases, with 14 bases between the two germline ends. The CDR3 is CASSYSDGMETQYF. As DNA, the CDR3 is TGTGCCAGCAGTTATTCGGACGGGATGGAGACCCAGTACTTC.

The rearrangement links TRBV11-2 to TRBJ1-3; D is possibly TRBD1 (5 bases). The germline V and J ends were trimmed by 6 bases and 6 bases, with 12 bases remaining between them. This CDR3 is 13 amino acids long. Germline CDR1 SGHAT, CDR2 FQNNGV. CDR3 sequence (DNA): TGTGCCAGCAGTCCGGGGCCTGTAAACACCATATATTTT. Translating gives CASSPGPVNTIYF.

This sequence joins TRBV7-9 and TRBJ2-7, with 10 bases that match TRBD1. Trimming took 3 bases from V and 5 from J; bases not matched to a gene: 4. Germline V CDR1 and CDR2: SEHNR, FQNEAQ (reference sequence). The CDR3 covers 14 residues. CDR3 protein: CASSFRDRGHEQYF. The CDR3 DNA reads as TGTGCCAGCAGCTTCCGGGACAGGGGTCACGAGCAGTACTTC.